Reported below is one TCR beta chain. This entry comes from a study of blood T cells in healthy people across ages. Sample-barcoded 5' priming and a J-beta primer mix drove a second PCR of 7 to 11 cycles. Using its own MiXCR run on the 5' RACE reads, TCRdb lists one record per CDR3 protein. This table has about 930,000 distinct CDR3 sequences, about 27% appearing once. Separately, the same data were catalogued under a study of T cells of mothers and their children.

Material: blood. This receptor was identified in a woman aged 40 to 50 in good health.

As DNA, the CDR3 is TGTGCCAGCATGGGCACTGAAGCTTTCTTT. Amino acid sequence: CASMGTEAFF. The chain uses TRBV7-3 and TRBJ1-1; no reliable D call. Germline CDR1 is SGHTA and CDR2 is FQGTGA. The CDR3 spans 10 residues. V was cut by 7 bases and J by 4 bases, with 4 bases left in between.